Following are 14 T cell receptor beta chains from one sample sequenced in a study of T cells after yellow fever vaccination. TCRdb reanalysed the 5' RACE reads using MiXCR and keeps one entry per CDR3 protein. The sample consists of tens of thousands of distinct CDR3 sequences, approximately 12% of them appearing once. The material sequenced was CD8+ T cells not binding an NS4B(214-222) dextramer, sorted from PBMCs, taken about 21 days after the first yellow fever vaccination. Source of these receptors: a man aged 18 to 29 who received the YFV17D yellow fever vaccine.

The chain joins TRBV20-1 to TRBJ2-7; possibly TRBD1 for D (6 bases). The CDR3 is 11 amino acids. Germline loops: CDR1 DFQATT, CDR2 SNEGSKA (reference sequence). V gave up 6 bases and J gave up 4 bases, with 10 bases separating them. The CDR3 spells CSASQGYEQYF. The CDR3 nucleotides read TGCAGTGCCTCACAGGGTTACGAGCAGTACTTC.

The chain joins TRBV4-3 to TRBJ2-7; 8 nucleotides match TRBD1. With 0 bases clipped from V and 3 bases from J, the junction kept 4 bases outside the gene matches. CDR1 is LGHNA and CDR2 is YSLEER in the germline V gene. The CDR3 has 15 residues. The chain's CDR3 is CASSQDSTGGYEQYF. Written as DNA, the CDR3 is TGCGCCAGCAGCCAAGATAGCACAGGGGGCTACGAGCAGTACTTC.

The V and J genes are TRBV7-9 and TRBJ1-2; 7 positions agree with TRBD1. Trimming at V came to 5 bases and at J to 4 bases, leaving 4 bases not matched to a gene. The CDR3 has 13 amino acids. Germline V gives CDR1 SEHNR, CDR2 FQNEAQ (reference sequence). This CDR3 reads CASSLRDSYGYTF. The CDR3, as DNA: TGTGCCAGCAGCCTCCGGGACAGCTATGGCTACACCTTC.

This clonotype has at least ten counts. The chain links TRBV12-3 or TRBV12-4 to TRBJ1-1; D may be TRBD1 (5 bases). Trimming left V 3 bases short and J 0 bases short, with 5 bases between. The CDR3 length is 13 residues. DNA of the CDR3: TGTGCCAGCAGTTTGGGACTGAACACTGAAGCTTTCTTT. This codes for CASSLGLNTEAFF.

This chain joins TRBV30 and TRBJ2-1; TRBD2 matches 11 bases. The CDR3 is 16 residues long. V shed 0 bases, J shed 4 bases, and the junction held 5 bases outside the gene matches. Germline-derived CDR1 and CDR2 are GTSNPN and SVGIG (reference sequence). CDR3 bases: TGTGCCTGGAGTGTACTAGCGGGGGCCCTTTACAATGAGCAGTTCTTC. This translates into CAWSVLAGALYNEQFF.

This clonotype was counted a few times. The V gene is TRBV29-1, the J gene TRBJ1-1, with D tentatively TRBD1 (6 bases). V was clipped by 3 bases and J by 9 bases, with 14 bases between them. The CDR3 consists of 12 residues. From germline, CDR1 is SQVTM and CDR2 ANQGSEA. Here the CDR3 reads CSVDSKTGQAFF. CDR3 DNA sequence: TGCAGCGTTGATTCGAAGACAGGCCAAGCTTTCTTT. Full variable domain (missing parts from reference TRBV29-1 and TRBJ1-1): SAVISQKPSRDICQRGTSLTIQCQVDSQVTMMFWYRQQPGQSLTLIATANQGSEATYESGFVIDKFPISRPNLTFSTLTVSNMSPEDSSIYLCSVDSKTGQAFFGQGTRLTVV.

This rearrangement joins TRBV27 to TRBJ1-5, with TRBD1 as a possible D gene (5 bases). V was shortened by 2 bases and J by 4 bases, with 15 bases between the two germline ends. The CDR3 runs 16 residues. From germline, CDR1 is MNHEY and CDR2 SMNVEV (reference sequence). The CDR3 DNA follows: TGTGCCAGCAGTTTACTAGGCGGTGGGGGTAATCAGCCCCAGCATTTT. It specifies CASSLLGGGGNQPQHF.

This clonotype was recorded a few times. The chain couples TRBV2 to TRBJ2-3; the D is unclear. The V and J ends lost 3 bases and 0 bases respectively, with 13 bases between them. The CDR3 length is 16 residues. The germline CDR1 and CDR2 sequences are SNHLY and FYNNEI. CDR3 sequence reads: CASSDRAYPSTDTQYF. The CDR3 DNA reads TGTGCCAGCAGTGATAGGGCATACCCTAGCACAGATACGCAGTATTTT.

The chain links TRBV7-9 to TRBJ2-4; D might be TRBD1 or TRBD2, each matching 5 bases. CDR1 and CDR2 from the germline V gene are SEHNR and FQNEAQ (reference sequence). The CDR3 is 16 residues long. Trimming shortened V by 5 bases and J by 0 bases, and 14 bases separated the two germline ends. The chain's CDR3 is CASSRGPGLAKNIQYF. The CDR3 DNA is TGTGCCAGCAGCCGGGGCCCGGGGCTAGCCAAAAACATTCAGTACTTC.

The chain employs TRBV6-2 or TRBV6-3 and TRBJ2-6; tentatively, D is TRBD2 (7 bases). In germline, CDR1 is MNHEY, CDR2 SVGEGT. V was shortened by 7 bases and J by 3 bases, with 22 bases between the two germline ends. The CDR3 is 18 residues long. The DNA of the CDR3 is TGTGCCAGCACCCAAGGGGGGGGATTGCCTCTTGGGGCCAACGTCCTGACTTTC. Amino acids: CASTQGGGLPLGANVLTF.

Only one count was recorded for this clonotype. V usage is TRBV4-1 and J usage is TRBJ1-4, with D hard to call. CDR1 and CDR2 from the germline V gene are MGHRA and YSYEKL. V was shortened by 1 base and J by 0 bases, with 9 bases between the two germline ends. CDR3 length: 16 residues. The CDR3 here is CASSQVIYATNEKLFF. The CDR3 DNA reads TGCGCCAGCAGCCAAGTCATCTATGCAACTAATGAAAAACTGTTTTTT.

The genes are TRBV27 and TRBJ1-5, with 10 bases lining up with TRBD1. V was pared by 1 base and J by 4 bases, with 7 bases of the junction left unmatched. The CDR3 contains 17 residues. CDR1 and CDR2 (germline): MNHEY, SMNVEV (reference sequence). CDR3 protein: CASSLFETGGGNQPQHF. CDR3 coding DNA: TGTGCCAGCAGTTTATTTGAGACAGGGGGCGGGAATCAGCCCCAGCATTTT.

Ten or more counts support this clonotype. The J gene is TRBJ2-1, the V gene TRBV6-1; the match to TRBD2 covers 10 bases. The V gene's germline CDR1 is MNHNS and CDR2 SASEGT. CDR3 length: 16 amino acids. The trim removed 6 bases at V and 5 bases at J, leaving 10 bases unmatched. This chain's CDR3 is CASSPRVAGGNNEQFF. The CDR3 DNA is TGTGCCAGCAGCCCCCGGGTAGCGGGGGGAAACAATGAGCAGTTCTTC.

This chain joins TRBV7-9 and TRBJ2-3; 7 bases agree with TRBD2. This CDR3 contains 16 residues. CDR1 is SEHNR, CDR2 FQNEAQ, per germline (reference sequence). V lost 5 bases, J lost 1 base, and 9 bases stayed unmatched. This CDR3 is CASSDGPSGGTDTQYF. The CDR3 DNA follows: TGTGCCAGCAGCGATGGCCCCAGCGGGGGCACAGATACGCAGTATTTT.